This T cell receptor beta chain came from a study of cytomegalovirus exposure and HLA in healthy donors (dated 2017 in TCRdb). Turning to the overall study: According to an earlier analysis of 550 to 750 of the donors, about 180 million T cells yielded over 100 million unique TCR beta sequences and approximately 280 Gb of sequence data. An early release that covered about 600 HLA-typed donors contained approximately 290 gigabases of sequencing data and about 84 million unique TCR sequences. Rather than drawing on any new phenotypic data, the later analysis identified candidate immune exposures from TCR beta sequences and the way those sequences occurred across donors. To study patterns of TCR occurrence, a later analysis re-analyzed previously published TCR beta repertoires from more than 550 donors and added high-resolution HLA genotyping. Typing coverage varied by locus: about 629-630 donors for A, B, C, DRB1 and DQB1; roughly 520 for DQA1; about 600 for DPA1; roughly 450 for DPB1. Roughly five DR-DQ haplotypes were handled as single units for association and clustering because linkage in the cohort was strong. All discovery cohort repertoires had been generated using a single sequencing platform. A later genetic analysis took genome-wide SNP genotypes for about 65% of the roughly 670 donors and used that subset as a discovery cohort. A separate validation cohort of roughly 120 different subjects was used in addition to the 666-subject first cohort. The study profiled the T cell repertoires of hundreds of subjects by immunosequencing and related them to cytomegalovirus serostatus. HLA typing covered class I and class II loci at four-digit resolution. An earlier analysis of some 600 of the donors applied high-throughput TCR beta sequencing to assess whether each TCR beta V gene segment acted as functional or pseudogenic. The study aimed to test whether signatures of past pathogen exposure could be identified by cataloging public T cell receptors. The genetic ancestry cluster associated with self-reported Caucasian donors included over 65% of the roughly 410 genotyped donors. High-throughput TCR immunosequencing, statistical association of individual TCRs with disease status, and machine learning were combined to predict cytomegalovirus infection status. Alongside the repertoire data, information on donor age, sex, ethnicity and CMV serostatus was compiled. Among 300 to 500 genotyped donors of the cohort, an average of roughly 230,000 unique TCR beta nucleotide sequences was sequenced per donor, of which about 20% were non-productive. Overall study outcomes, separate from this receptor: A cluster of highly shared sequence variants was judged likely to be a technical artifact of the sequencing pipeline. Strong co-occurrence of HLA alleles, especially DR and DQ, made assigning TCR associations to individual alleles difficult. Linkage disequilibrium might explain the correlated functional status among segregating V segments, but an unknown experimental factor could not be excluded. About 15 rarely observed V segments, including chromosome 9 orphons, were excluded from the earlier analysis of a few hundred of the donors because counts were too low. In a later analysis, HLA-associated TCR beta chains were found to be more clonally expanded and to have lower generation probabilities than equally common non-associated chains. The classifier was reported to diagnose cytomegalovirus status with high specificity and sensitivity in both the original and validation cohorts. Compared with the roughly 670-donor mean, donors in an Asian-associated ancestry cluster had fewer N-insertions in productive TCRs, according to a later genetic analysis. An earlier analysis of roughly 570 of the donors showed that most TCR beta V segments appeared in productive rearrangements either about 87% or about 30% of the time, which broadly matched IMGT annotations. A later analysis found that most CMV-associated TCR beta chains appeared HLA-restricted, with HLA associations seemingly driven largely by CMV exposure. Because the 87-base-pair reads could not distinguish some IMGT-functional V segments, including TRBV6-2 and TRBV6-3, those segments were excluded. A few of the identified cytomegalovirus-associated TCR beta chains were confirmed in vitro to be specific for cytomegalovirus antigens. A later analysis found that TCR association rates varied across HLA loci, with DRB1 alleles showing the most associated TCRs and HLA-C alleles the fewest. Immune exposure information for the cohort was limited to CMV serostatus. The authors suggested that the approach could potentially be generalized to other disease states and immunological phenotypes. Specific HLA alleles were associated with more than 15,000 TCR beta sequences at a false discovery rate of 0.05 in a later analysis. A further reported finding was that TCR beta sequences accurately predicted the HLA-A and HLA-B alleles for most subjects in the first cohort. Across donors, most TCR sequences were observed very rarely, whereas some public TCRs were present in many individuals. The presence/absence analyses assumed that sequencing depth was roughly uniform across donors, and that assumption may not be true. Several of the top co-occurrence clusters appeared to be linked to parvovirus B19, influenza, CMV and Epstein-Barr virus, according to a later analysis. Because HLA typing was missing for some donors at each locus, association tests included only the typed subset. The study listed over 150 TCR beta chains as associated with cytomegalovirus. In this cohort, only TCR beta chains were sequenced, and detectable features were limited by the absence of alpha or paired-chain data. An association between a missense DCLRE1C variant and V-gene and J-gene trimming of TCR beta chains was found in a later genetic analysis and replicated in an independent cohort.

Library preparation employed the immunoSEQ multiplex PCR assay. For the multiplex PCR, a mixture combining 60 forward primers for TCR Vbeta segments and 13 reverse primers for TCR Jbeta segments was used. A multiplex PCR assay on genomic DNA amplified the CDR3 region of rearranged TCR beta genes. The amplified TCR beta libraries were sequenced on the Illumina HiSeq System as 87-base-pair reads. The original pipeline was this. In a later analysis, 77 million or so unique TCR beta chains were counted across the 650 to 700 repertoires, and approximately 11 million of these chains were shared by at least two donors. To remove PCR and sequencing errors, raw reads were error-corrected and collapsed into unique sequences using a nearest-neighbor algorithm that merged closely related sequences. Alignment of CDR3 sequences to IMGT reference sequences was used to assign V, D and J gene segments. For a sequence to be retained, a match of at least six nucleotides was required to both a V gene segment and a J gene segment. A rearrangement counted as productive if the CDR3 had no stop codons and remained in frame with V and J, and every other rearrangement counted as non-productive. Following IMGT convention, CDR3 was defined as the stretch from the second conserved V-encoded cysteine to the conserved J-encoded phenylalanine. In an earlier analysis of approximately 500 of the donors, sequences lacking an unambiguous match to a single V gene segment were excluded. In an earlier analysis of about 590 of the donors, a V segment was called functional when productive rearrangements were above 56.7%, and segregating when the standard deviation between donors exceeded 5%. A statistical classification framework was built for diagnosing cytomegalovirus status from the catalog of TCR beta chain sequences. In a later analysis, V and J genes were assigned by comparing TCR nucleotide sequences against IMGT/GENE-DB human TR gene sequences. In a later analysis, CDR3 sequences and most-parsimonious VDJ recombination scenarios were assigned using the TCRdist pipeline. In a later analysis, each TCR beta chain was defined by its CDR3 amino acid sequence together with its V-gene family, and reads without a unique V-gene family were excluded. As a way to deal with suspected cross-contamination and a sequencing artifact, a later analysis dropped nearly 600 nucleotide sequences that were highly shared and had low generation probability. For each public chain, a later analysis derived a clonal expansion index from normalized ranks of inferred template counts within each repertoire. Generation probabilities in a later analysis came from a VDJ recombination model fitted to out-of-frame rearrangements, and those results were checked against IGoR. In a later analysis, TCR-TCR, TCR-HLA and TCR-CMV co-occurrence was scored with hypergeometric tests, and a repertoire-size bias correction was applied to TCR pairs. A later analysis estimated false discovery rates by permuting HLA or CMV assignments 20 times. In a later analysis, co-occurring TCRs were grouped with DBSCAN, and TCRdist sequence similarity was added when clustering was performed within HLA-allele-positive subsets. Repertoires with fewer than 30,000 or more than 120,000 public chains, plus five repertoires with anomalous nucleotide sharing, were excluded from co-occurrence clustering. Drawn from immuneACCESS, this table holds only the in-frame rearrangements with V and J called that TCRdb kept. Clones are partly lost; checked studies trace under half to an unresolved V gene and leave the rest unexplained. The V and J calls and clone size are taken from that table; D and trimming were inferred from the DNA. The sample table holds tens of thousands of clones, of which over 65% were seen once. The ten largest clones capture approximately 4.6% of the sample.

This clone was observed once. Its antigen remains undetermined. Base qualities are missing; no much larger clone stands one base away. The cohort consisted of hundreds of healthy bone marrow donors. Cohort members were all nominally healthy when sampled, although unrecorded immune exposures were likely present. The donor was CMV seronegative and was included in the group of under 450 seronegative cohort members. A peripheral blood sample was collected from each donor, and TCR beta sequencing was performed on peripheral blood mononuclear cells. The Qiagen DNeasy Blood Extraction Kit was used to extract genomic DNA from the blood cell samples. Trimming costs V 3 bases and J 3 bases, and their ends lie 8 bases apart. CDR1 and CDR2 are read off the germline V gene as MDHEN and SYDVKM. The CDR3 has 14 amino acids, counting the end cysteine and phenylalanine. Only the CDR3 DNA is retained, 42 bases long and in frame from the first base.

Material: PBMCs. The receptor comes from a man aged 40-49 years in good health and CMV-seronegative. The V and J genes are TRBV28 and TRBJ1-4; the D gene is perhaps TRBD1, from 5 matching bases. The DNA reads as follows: TGTGCCAGCAGTTTGGGGGGGGCTAATGAAAAACTGTTTTTT. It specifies CASSLGGANEKLFF.